Sequencing of this T cell receptor (beta chain) was carried out in a study of shared clonotypes between healthy human individuals. This CDR3 region has 17 residues. Germline V lookup: CDR1 SGHAT, CDR2 FQNNGV. The trim removed 5 bases at V and 2 bases at J, leaving 11 bases unmatched. Study results and limitations: Across subsets, estimated richness was generally greater for naive than for memory populations.

Repertoires were generated with immunoSEQ multiplex PCR, while TCRdb's copy carries only in-frame clones and drops some. The table records 2,500,000 or so clones, approximately 94% of them present only once. A remark on this clone: Its antigen remains unidentified.

The sequenced sample consisted of naive CD4+ T cells from PBMCs. As for subset: CD45RA+ positively selected. The V gene is TRBV11-2, the J gene TRBJ2-4; 8 nucleotides line up with TRBD2. This receptor was identified in a man aged 18 to 29 in good health. Some clones in this sample may be carry-over from other donors' samples. As DNA, the CDR3 is TGTGCCAGCAGCGCCCTCTGGACTAGCTGGTCCAAAAACATTCAGTACTTC. Protein: CASSALWTSWSKNIQYF.